Following are 19 T cell receptor beta chains from one sample sequenced in a study of blood T cell repertoires in COVID-19. Assay: immunoSEQ multiplex PCR; the TCRdb copy retains only in-frame clones and omits some. Seen here are over 150,000 clones, approximately 90% observed once, and the top ten hold 0.53%. The sequencing sample was made of peripheral blood. The receptor set was obtained from a man aged 50-60 years with acute or convalescent COVID-19.

This clone was picked up one time. The J gene is TRBJ2-1, the V gene TRBV30, with TRBD2 identical over 9 bases. This CDR3 contains 16 residues. Germline V gene lookup returns CDR1 GTSNPN and CDR2 SVGIG (reference sequence). V shed 1 base and J 0 bases; nucleotides not matched to a gene: 4. The CDR3 spells CAWSGVSGSSYNEQFF. CDR3 in DNA: TGTGCCTGGAGTGGGGTTAGCGGGAGCTCCTACAATGAGCAGTTCTTC.

This chain joins TRBV3-1 (or the pseudogene TRBV3-2) and TRBJ2-5; 7 bases align to TRBD1. Germline lookup yields CDR1 LGHDT and CDR2 YNNKEL (reference sequence). There are 15 residues in the CDR3. V was clipped by 1 base and J by 5 bases; unmatched bases: 7. The CDR3 DNA reads TGTGCCAGCAGCCAAGTCACAGGGGTGGGCGAGACCCAGTACTTC. It yields the protein CASSQVTGVGETQYF.

The genes are TRBV19 and TRBJ2-2, with unresolved D. CDR3 size: 13 residues. V lost 5 bases, J lost 2 bases, and 6 bases lay in between. Germline-derived CDR1 and CDR2 are LNHDA and SQIVND (reference sequence). CDR3 in amino acids: CASSVTNTGELFF. CDR3 bases: TGTGCCAGTAGTGTCACAAACACCGGGGAGCTGTTTTTT.

This rearrangement joins TRBV30 to TRBJ1-6, with a tentative D call TRBD1 (6 bases). The V end lost 4 bases, the J end lost 5 bases, and 15 bases lay between the germline ends. Germline assignment: CDR1 GTSNPN and CDR2 SVGIG (reference sequence). The CDR3 is 15 residues long. The CDR3 loop is CAWKTGFFDNSPLHF. The CDR3 coding sequence is TGTGCCTGGAAAACAGGGTTCTTCGATAATTCACCCCTCCACTTT.

The V and J genes are TRBV5-1 and TRBJ1-3, with TRBD1 as a possible D gene (6 bases). The CDR3 length is 16 residues. CDR1 and CDR2 from the germline V gene are SGHRS and YFSETQ. V lost 1 base and J 0 bases, leaving 11 bases between the germline ends. This chain's CDR3 is CASSLFGQSSGNTIYF. In DNA form, the CDR3 reads TGCGCCAGCAGCTTGTTTGGACAGAGCTCTGGAAACACCATATATTTT.

The chain couples TRBV19 to TRBJ2-5, with 8 bases lining up with TRBD2. The ends lost 6 bases at V and 5 bases at J; junction bases unmatched: 5. CDR3 size: 13 residues. Germline CDR1 is LNHDA and CDR2 is SQIVND (reference sequence). DNA for the CDR3: TGTGCCAGTAGCAATAGCGGGGTGGAGACCCAGTACTTC. This sequence encodes CASSNSGVETQYF.

The gene calls are TRBV7-9 and TRBJ2-5, with a weak D call TRBD1 (6 bases). V gave up 6 bases and J gave up 2 bases, with 13 bases separating them. Germline V CDR1 and CDR2: SEHNR, FQNEAQ (reference sequence). This CDR3 has 14 residues. CDR3 residues: CASRARTEQETQYF. In nucleotides, the CDR3 is TGTGCCAGCAGGGCCCGGACAGAGCAAGAGACCCAGTACTTC.

V is TRBV25-1 and J is TRBJ1-5; 7 bases are a match to TRBD1. CDR1 and CDR2 from the germline V gene are MGHDK and SYGVNS. The CDR3 loop spans 12 amino acids. The V and J ends lost 6 bases and 10 bases, in that order; junction bases with no gene match: 6. CDR3 in DNA: TGTGCCAGCAGCGCACAGGGGCAACCCCAGCATTTT. Translated, it gives CASSAQGQPQHF.

The chain employs TRBV2 and TRBJ2-5; 7 bases line up with TRBD2. From germline, CDR1 is SNHLY and CDR2 FYNNEI. The CDR3 extends over 16 amino acids. The trim removed 0 bases at V and 7 bases at J, leaving 11 bases unmatched. This CDR3 reads CASSEALGGLMGTQYF. Written as DNA, the CDR3 is TGTGCCAGCAGTGAAGCGCTTGGGGGACTAATGGGGACCCAGTACTTC.

This clone was detected only a few times. This chain links TRBV19 with TRBJ1-2; D might be TRBD1 (6 bases). The CDR3 covers 14 residues. V was shortened by 3 bases and J by 2 bases, with 10 bases between the two germline ends. Germline loops: CDR1 LNHDA, CDR2 SQIVND (reference sequence). CDR3 nucleotide sequence: TGTGCCAGTAGTATGGACAGCAAGAACTATGGCTACACCTTC. Translated, it gives CASSMDSKNYGYTF.

V usage is TRBV5-1 and J usage is TRBJ1-2; TRBD1 matches at 8 bases. J lost 3 bases, V lost 0 bases, and 10 bases had no gene match. The germline gives CDR1 SGHRS, CDR2 YFSETQ. This CDR3 spans 17 amino acids. The CDR3 region is CASSLARGLTQDYGYTF. The CDR3 bases are TGCGCCAGCAGCTTGGCCAGGGGGCTGACCCAGGACTATGGCTACACCTTC.

The genes are TRBV15 and TRBJ2-3; maybe TRBD2 (6 bases). The V gene's germline CDR1 is LNHNV and CDR2 YYDKDF (reference sequence). V was pared by 4 bases and J by 6 bases, with 8 bases between. CDR3 length: 12 residues. Here the CDR3 reads CATSIAGDTQYF. The CDR3 coding sequence is TGTGCCACCAGCATTGCGGGGGATACGCAGTATTTT.

The chain couples TRBV7-9 to TRBJ1-2; 8 bases agree with TRBD1. The CDR3 totals 14 residues. The ends lost 4 bases at V and 7 bases at J; junction bases unmatched: 8. Germline CDR1 SEHNR, CDR2 FQNEAQ (reference sequence). Here the CDR3 reads CASSSRTGSSGYTF. DNA of the CDR3: TGTGCCAGCAGCTCCCGGACAGGGTCATCTGGCTACACCTTC. Filled out from reference TRBV7-9 and TRBJ1-2, the complete variable domain reads DTGVSQNPRHKITKRGQNVTFRCDPISEHNRLYWYRQTLGQGPEFLTYFQNEAQLEKSRLLSDRFSAERPKGSFSTLEIQRTEQGDSAMYLCASSSRTGSSGYTFGSGTRLTVV.

The J gene is TRBJ2-2, the V gene TRBV5-1; D gene unclear. In germline, CDR1 is SGHRS, CDR2 YFSETQ. This CDR3 is built from 14 residues. V was cut by 7 bases and J by 4 bases, with 14 bases left in between. CDR3 sequence (DNA): TGCGCCAGCCGTCAGGTTTCAGGCACCGGGGAGCTGTTTTTT. It translates to CASRQVSGTGELFF.

The chain combines TRBV6-5 with TRBJ1-2, with 7 bases that match TRBD1. Germline values: CDR1 MNHEY, CDR2 SVGAGI. The CDR3 is 15 residues long. Unmatched junction bases numbered 5, after V lost 0 bases and J lost 4 bases. The CDR3 region has the DNA TGTGCCAGCAGTTACTCGGGGGGACAGAGCTATGGCTACACCTTC. Translated, it gives CASSYSGGQSYGYTF.

This clone is a singleton in its sample. The chain carries TRBV19 and TRBJ2-7; 11 bases match TRBD2. The V gene end was trimmed by 4 bases and the J gene end by 6 bases; junction bases not matched to a gene: 8. Germline loops: CDR1 LNHDA, CDR2 SQIVND (reference sequence). This CDR3 comprises 15 residues. This CDR3 is CASSKIAGGTLEQYF. The CDR3 nucleotides are TGTGCCAGTAGTAAAATAGCGGGAGGGACTCTCGAGCAGTACTTC. Using reference TRBV19 and TRBJ2-7 for the parts outside the CDR3, the full variable domain is DGGITQSPKYLFRKEGQNVTLSCEQNLNHDAMYWYRQDPGQGLRLIYYSQIVNDFQKGDIAEGYSVSREKKESFPLTVTSAQKNPTAFYLCASSKIAGGTLEQYFGPGTRLTVT.

The V call is TRBV18, the J call TRBJ1-1; tentatively, D is TRBD1 (5 bases). Germline V gene lookup returns CDR1 KGHSH and CDR2 LQKENI. V lost 6 bases to trimming and J lost 4 bases, with 18 bases between them. This CDR3 region has 15 residues. For the CDR3, the DNA is TGTGCCAGCTCGTTTACCAATCAGGGTAGCACTGAAGCTTTCTTT. This gives the protein CASSFTNQGSTEAFF.

The chain links TRBV5-5 to TRBJ1-1; D is possibly TRBD1 (6 bases). V lost 5 bases, J lost 2 bases, and 19 bases lay in between. The CDR3 sequence is 16 residues long. CDR1 is SGHKS, CDR2 YYEKEE, per germline (reference sequence). The CDR3 spells CASSYRTDWRNTEAFF. CDR3 DNA sequence: TGTGCCAGCAGTTACCGGACAGACTGGAGAAACACTGAAGCTTTCTTT.

The rearrangement uses TRBV9 and TRBJ1-3, with D possibly being TRBD1 (5 bases). Germline values: CDR1 SGDLS, CDR2 YYNGEE. The V and J ends lost 3 bases and 2 bases respectively, with 15 bases between them. CDR3 length: 16 residues. Here the CDR3 DNA reads TGTGCCAGCAGCGCAACCCAGGGTCGAACTGGAAACACCATATATTTT. Amino acid sequence: CASSATQGRTGNTIYF. Supplemented by reference TRBV9 and TRBJ1-3, the full variable domain reads DSGVTQTPKHLITATGQRVTLRCSPRSGDLSVYWYQQSLDQGLQFLIQYYNGEERAKGNILERFSAQQFPDLHSELNLSSLELGDSALYFCASSATQGRTGNTIYFGEGSWLTVV.